This note documents a single TCR beta chain sequence. Here immunoSEQ multiplex PCR was the method, and the copy in TCRdb shows in-frame clones only, minus some. The table shows about 60,000 clones, with 65% to 90% occurring only once. The data derive from a study of blood T cell repertoires in COVID-19. Study at large: In each case, the material was cDNA or gDNA derived from T cells, B-cell-depleted T cells, or PBMCs.

The junction had 7 bases not matched to a gene; V was cut back by 3 bases and J by 2 bases. The V gene's germline CDR1 is DFQATT and CDR2 SNEGSKA (reference sequence). The CDR3 consists of 16 residues. The TCR was taken from a human donor in a cohort sampled during active COVID-19. Source material: peripheral blood. This chain connects TRBV20-1 to TRBJ2-3, with TRBD2 matching 11 bases. The CDR3 DNA sequence: TGCAGTGCTAGTGGGCTAGCGGGGGGAGACACAGATACGCAGTATTTT. Translation: CSASGLAGGDTDTQYF.